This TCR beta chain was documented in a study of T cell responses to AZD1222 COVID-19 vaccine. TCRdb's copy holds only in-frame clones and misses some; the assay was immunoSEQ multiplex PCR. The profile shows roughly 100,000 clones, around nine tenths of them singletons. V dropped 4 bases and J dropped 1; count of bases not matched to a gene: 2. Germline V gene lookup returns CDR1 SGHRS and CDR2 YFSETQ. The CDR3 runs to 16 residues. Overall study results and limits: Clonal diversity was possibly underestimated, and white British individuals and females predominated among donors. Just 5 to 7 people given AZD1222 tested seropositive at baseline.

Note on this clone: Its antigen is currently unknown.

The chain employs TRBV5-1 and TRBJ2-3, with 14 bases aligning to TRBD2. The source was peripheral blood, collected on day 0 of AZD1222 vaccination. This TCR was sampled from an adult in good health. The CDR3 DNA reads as TGCGCCAGCAGCGAGGGACTAGCGGGGGGCACAGATACGCAGTATTTT. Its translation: CASSEGLAGGTDTQYF.